This T cell receptor (beta chain) was captured in a study of cytomegalovirus exposure and HLA in healthy donors. Whole-study results and caveats: Most TCR beta V segments were productive about 87% or about 30% of the time in an earlier analysis. The study recorded more than 150 TCR beta chains that were cytomegalovirus-associated. Versus the approximately 700-donor mean, an Asian-associated ancestry cluster reportedly showed fewer N-insertions in a later analysis. In a later analysis, TCR beta V- and J-gene trimming showed a link to a missense DCLRE1C variant.

PCR employed 60 Vbeta and 13 Jbeta primers. Assay: immunoSEQ multiplex PCR; the TCRdb copy retains only in-frame clones and omits some. The table shows some 170,000 clones, with roughly 79% occurring only once. As to this clone: What it recognizes is unknown.

Sequencing was done on a sample of PBMCs. This clonotype was obtained from a woman in her late teens or twenties in good health and CMV-seropositive.

DNA of the CDR3: TGCGCCAGCAGCTTGGTGGGCGGGTCGAAACTGTATGGCTACACCTTC. This encodes CASSLVGGSKLYGYTF. V and J are TRBV5-1 and TRBJ1-2, with D uncertain. The length of the CDR3 is 16 residues. Germline lookup yields CDR1 SGHRS and CDR2 YFSETQ. V dropped 0 bases and J dropped 5 bases, with 17 bases sitting between them.